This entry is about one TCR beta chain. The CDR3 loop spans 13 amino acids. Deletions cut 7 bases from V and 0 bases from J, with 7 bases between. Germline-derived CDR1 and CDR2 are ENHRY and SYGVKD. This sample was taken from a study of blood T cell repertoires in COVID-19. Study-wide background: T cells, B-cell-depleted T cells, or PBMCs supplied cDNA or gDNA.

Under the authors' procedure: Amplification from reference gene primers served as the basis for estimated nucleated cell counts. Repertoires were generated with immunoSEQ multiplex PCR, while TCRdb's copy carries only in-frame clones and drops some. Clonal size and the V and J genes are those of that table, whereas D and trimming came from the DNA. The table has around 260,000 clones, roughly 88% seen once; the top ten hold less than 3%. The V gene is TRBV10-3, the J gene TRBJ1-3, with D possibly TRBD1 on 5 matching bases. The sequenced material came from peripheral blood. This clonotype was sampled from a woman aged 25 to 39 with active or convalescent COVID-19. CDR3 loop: CAITGSSGNTIYF. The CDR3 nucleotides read TGTGCCATCACAGGGTCCTCTGGAAACACCATATATTTT.